The clone carrying this T cell receptor (beta chain) has a count of ten or more. Its antigen is not known. This record belongs to a study of Graves' ophthalmopathy and Graves' hyperthyroidism. Overall study results and limits: Blood also harbored most expanded thyroid clonotypes above 0.001 frequency.

Using RNA transcripts, the TCR beta CDR3 regions were amplified. HTBI primers primed a first-round RT-PCR, and a second-round multiplex PCR followed. TCRdb reanalysed the multiplex PCR reads using MiXCR and keeps one entry per CDR3 protein. The sample consists of almost 750,000 distinct CDR3 sequences, 40% of them appearing once. Diagnosis relied on clinical symptoms, serum thyroxine, TRAb, thyroid ultrasound and orbital computed tomography. V was pared by 4 bases and J by 5 bases, with 11 bases between. The CDR3 loop spans 13 amino acids. Germline CDR1 reads SGHTA; CDR2 reads FQGNSA. This TCR came from an adult man with Graves' ophthalmopathy. The rearrangement joins TRBV7-2 to TRBJ2-5; D is uncertain. Sequencing was done on a sample of peripheral blood. The CDR3 DNA is TGTGCCAGCAGCTCTATGACCGGGGAGACCCAGTACTTC. Translated, it gives CASSSMTGETQYF.